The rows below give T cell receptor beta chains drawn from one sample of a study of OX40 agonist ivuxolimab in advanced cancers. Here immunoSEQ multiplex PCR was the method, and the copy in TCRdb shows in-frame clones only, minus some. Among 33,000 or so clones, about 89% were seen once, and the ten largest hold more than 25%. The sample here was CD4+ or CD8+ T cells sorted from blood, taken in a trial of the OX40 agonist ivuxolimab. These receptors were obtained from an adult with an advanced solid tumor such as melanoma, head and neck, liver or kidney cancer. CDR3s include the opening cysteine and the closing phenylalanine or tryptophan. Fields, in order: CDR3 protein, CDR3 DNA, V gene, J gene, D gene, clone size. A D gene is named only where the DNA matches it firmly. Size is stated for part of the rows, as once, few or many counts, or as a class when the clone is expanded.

CASSLDRGEQYF	TGTGCCAGCAGCTTGGATAGGGGCGAGCAGTACTTC	TRBV5-4	TRBJ2-7	.	.
CASTLREGPGYTF	TGTGCCAGCACCCTAAGGGAGGGACCTGGCTACACCTTC	TRBV2	TRBJ1-2	.	.
CASSFLQGGASGANVLTF	TGTGCCAGCAGTTTCCTCCAAGGGGGCGCCTCTGGGGCCAACGTCCTGACTTTC	TRBV28	TRBJ2-6	TRBD1	.
CASSRADNYGYTF	TGCGCCAGCAGCCGGGCTGATAACTATGGCTACACCTTC	TRBV4-1	TRBJ1-2	.	few
CASSESQGQGSEQFF	TGTGCCAGCAGTGAAAGCCAGGGACAGGGGAGTGAGCAGTTCTTC	TRBV2	TRBJ2-1	TRBD1	few
CASSDPISGSADTQYF	TGCGCCAGCAGTGACCCTATCAGCGGGAGCGCAGATACGCAGTATTTT	TRBV10-2	TRBJ2-3	TRBD2	.
CAVGRGNYGYTF	TGTGCCGTTGGAAGGGGAAACTATGGCTACACCTTC	TRBV28	TRBJ1-2	.	.
CASRAQFEETQYF	TGTGCCAGTAGAGCCCAGTTCGAAGAGACCCAGTACTTC	TRBV19	TRBJ2-5	.	.
CASSFQGQSPETQYF	TGCGCCAGCAGCTTCCAGGGACAGTCTCCAGAGACCCAGTACTTC	TRBV5-1	TRBJ2-5	TRBD1	.
CASSRLRETQYF	TGTGCCAGCAGCAGGTTACGGGAGACCCAGTACTTC	TRBV13	TRBJ2-5	.	once
CASRTRDRGENEQFF	TGTGCCAGCAGAACCCGGGACAGGGGGGAGAATGAGCAGTTCTTC	TRBV6-6	TRBJ2-1	TRBD1	.
CASSLGPRESYEQYF	TGCGCCAGCAGCTTGGGCCCGAGGGAATCCTACGAGCAGTACTTC	TRBV5-1	TRBJ2-7	.	.
CASSPPRTGGRYGANVLTF	TGTGCCAGTAGTCCCCCCCGGACGGGAGGACGGTATGGGGCCAACGTCCTGACTTTC	TRBV19	TRBJ2-6	TRBD2	once
CASSKGQTDTQYF	TGTGCCAGCAGCAAGGGACAAACAGATACGCAGTATTTT	TRBV7-9	TRBJ2-3	.	once
CASSLGRSPRETQYF	TGTGCCAGCAGCTTGGGTAGGTCGCCGCGGGAGACCCAGTACTTC	TRBV5-8	TRBJ2-5	.	.
CASSPRRQDSYNEQFF	TGTGCCAGCAGCCCCCGGAGACAGGACTCCTACAATGAGCAGTTCTTC	TRBV7-9	TRBJ2-1	.	.
CASSFLELGGELFF	TGTGCCAGCAGTTTCTTGGAGCTGGGCGGGGAGCTGTTTTTT	TRBV28	TRBJ2-2	.	.
CASSLGLAGETQYF	TGTGCCAGCAGCTTGGGACTAGCGGGAGAGACCCAGTACTTC	TRBV5-6	TRBJ2-5	TRBD2	.
CASSSLSNEKLFF	TGTGCCAGCAGCTCACTGTCGAATGAAAAACTGTTTTTT	TRBV5-6	TRBJ1-4	.	.
CASSHDRGVETQYF	TGCGCCAGCAGCCACGACAGGGGGGTCGAGACCCAGTACTTC	TRBV5-1	TRBJ2-5	TRBD1	.
CASSIGGSGGYTF	TGTGCCAGTAGTATCGGAGGGTCTGGTGGCTACACCTTC	TRBV19	TRBJ1-2	.	.
CAITSNTDQPQHF	TGTGCCATCACCTCCAACACGGATCAGCCCCAGCATTTT	TRBV10-3	TRBJ1-5	.	.
CASSLKRGGRLAGVGEQYF	TGTGCCAGCAGCTTAAAAAGAGGCGGAAGACTAGCGGGAGTGGGCGAGCAGTACTTC	TRBV7-9	TRBJ2-7	TRBD2	.
CASSTPAGNDYEQYF	TGTGCCAGCAGCACCCCCGCCGGGAACGACTACGAGCAGTACTTC	TRBV28	TRBJ2-7	.	.
CASSLIRGPSPNQQFF	TGCGCCAGCAGCCTAATCCGGGGTCCCAGTCCCAATCAGCAGTTCTTC	TRBV4-1	TRBJ2-1	.	few
CASSIDSSGGTGELFF	TGTGCCAGTAGTATAGATAGTAGCGGCGGCACCGGGGAGCTGTTTTTT	TRBV19	TRBJ2-2	.	.
CASSLVSINTEAFF	TGCGCCAGCAGCTTGGTTAGCATAAACACTGAAGCTTTCTTT	TRBV5-1	TRBJ1-1	.	.
CASGRWTGINTDTQYF	TGTGCTAGTGGTCGATGGACAGGGATCAACACAGATACGCAGTATTTT	TRBV12-5	TRBJ2-3	TRBD1	.
CASSLEFEGYTF	TGCGCCAGCAGCTTGGAATTTGAGGGCTACACCTTC	TRBV5-1	TRBJ1-2	.	.
CASSLTGSYEQYF	TGTGCCAGCAGTTTGACTGGCTCCTACGAGCAGTACTTC	TRBV6-5	TRBJ2-7	.	.
CASFTGETQYF	TGTGCCAGCTTCACCGGGGAGACCCAGTACTTC	TRBV18	TRBJ2-5	.	.
CASSLDRTTYNEQFF	TGTGCCAGCAGCTTGGACCGGACCACCTACAATGAGCAGTTCTTC	TRBV5-4	TRBJ2-1	.	.
CASSASMDREDQPQHF	TGTGCCAGCAGTGCCTCAATGGACAGGGAGGATCAGCCCCAGCATTTT	TRBV2	TRBJ1-5	TRBD1	.
CASSLVRGYGYTF	TGTGCCAGCAGTTTGGTCAGGGGGTATGGCTACACCTTC	TRBV2	TRBJ1-2	TRBD1	few
CASSPQGDSYEQYF	TGTGCCAGCTCACCCCAGGGGGACTCCTACGAGCAGTACTTC	TRBV18	TRBJ2-7	TRBD1	once
CASSRQEDTGELFF	TGTGCCAGCAGCCGACAGGAGGACACCGGGGAGCTGTTTTTT	TRBV5-4	TRBJ2-2	.	.
CASSTHTAGGETEAFF	TGTGCCAGCAGCACTCACACCGCAGGGGGGGAAACTGAAGCTTTCTTT	TRBV21-1	TRBJ1-1	.	.
CASSQERQGVYGYTF	TGCGCCAGCAGCCAAGAGAGGCAGGGTGTCTATGGCTACACCTTC	TRBV4-1	TRBJ1-2	.	.
CASSLRDTDKAFF	TGCGCCAGCAGCCTCCGGGACACCGATAAAGCTTTCTTT	TRBV5-1	TRBJ1-1	.	.
CASSERQGGAEAFF	TGTGCCAGCAGTGAACGGCAGGGGGGGGCTGAAGCTTTCTTT	TRBV6-1	TRBJ1-1	TRBD1	once
CASSPPSGSYEQYF	TGTGCCAGCAGCCCCCCGTCTGGGTCCTACGAGCAGTACTTC	TRBV7-9	TRBJ2-7	.	.
CASSIATGFEQYF	TGTGCCAGTAGTATAGCGACAGGGTTCGAGCAGTACTTC	TRBV19	TRBJ2-7	TRBD1	few
CASSMQGGRGPHSRHYGYTF	TGTGCCAGTAGTATGCAAGGGGGAAGGGGCCCTCATTCCCGACACTATGGCTACACCTTC	TRBV19	TRBJ1-2	.	.
CASSLLLAGTGKTGELFF	TGTGCCAGCAGTTTACTTCTAGCCGGGACAGGGAAAACCGGGGAGCTGTTTTTT	TRBV27	TRBJ2-2	TRBD1	.
CASSYQVVRDTGELFF	TGTGCCAGCAGTTATCAAGTGGTCCGTGACACCGGGGAGCTGTTTTTT	TRBV6-5	TRBJ2-2	.	.
CASSPPYSSGNTIYF	TGTGCCAGCTCACCACCCTACAGCTCTGGAAACACCATATATTTT	TRBV18	TRBJ1-3	.	.
CASRENTRETQYF	TGTGCCAGCCGCGAGAACACCCGGGAGACCCAGTACTTC	TRBV6-1	TRBJ2-5	.	.
CASREGKSGNTIYF	TGTGCCAGCAGGGAGGGGAAATCTGGAAACACCATATATTTT	TRBV6-1	TRBJ1-3	.	once
CASSSHGGGAYEQYF	TGCGCCAGCAGTAGCCATGGGGGGGGAGCCTACGAGCAGTACTTC	TRBV10-1	TRBJ2-7	TRBD2	.
CASSLGSSSTFREQYF	TGTGCCAGCAGCTTGGGCAGTAGCAGTACCTTCCGGGAGCAGTACTTC	TRBV5-4	TRBJ2-7	.	.
CASSGTMREGQETQYF	TGTGCCAGTAGTGGCACTATGCGGGAGGGACAAGAGACCCAGTACTTC	TRBV19	TRBJ2-5	TRBD2	.
CASSTTYGYTF	TGTGCCAGCAGTACTACTTATGGCTACACCTTC	TRBV28	TRBJ1-2	.	.
CASSAEILDRASGGYTF	TGTGCCAGCAGTGCCGAAATCCTCGACAGGGCTTCAGGGGGCTACACCTTC	TRBV6-1	TRBJ1-2	TRBD1	.
CASSPAGQGNSPLHF	TGTGCCAGCAGTCCGGCAGGACAGGGGAATTCACCCCTCCACTTT	TRBV28	TRBJ1-6	TRBD1	once